Listed below are T cell receptor beta chains from one sample, sequenced in a study of blood T cells in healthy people across ages. Each CDR3 protein gets one entry after TCRdb re-called the 5' RACE reads with MiXCR. This table holds more than 1,000,000 distinct CDR3 sequences, about 23% found once. The same sample was also studied in work on T cells of mothers and their children.

Sequenced: blood. The source is a girl aged 2-10 years in good health. The CDR3 runs from the conserved cysteine through the conserved F or W. A D gene is named only where the DNA matches it firmly. Only some rows state a clone size, as once, few, many or a class for expanded clones.

NA TRBJ2-3 TRBV5-1 NA CASSAVRQASTDTQYF TGCGCCAGCAGCGCCGTTCGACAGGCGTCCACAGATACGCAGTATTTT
few TRBJ1-1 TRBV7-6 TRBD1 CASSLEVQGLPEAFF TGTGCCAGCAGCTTAGAGGTACAGGGGCTTCCTGAAGCTTTCTTT
NA TRBJ2-5 TRBV7-2 NA CASSLGAVEEQYF TGTGCCAGCAGCTTAGGGGCAGTAGAAGAGCAGTACTTC
few TRBJ2-5 TRBV7-3 NA CASSLNGHIQETQYF TGTGCCAGCAGCCTCAACGGACACATACAAGAGACCCAGTACTTC
NA TRBJ2-7 TRBV7-8 TRBD2 CASSPFSGTTYEQYF TGTGCCAGCAGCCCCTTTAGCGGGACTACCTACGAGCAGTACTTC
NA TRBJ2-7 TRBV5-1 NA CASSFGIGTDSYEQYF TGCGCCAGCAGCTTTGGGATCGGGACGGACTCCTACGAGCAGTACTTC
NA TRBJ1-6 TRBV20-1 NA CGVVVRDGQSPLHF TGCGGTGTAGTGGTAAGGGACGGACAATCACCCCTCCACTTT
few TRBJ2-1 TRBV4-1 NA CASSPLGVKQDNEQFF TGCGCCAGCAGCCCATTAGGGGTCAAACAAGACAATGAGCAGTTCTTC
few TRBJ1-1 TRBV12-3/TRBV12-4 NA CASRSAVEAFF TGTGCCAGCAGATCAGCAGTAGAAGCTTTCTTT
few TRBJ2-7 TRBV4-3 NA CASSQVMGDEQYF TGCGCCAGCAGCCAAGTGATGGGGGACGAGCAGTACTTC
NA TRBJ2-4 TRBV28 NA CASSSGGVAKNIQYF TGTGCCAGCAGTTCAGGGGGGGTTGCCAAAAACATTCAGTACTTC
NA TRBJ1-6 TRBV7-3 NA CASSLAGTSRNSPLHF TGTGCCAGCAGCTTAGCGGGGACTTCGAGGAATTCACCCCTCCACTTT
few TRBJ2-7 TRBV5-6 NA CASRLATGEQYF TGTGCCAGCAGACTAGCAACGGGGGAGCAGTACTTC
few TRBJ2-5 TRBV5-1 TRBD1 CASSYRQGKEETQYF TGCGCCAGCAGCTACAGACAGGGGAAGGAAGAGACCCAGTACTTC
NA TRBJ2-7 TRBV5-1 NA CASSSEGQITYEQYF TGCGCCAGCAGCTCGGAGGGACAGATCACGTACGAGCAGTACTTC
few TRBJ2-5 TRBV6-1 NA CASSGTDQETQHF TGTGCCAGCAGTGGGACAGATCAAGAGACCCAGCACTTC
NA TRBJ2-5 TRBV7-2 NA CASSFYARQETQYF TGTGCCAGCAGCTTTTACGCCCGGCAAGAGACCCAGTACTTC
NA TRBJ2-3 TRBV5-6 NA CASSFAPGDTQYF TGTGCCAGCAGCTTCGCTCCCGGGGATACGCAGTATTTT
NA TRBJ2-5 TRBV7-9 NA CASSDTTPDAETQYF TGTGCCAGCAGCGATACAACACCGGACGCGGAGACCCAGTACTTC
NA TRBJ2-3 TRBV28 NA CASIRPGRVTDTQYF TGTGCCAGCATTCGCCCGGGACGTGTCACAGATACGCAGTATTTT
NA TRBJ2-1 TRBV20-1 TRBD2 CSASPSGRANEQFF TGCAGTGCTAGTCCTAGCGGGAGGGCTAATGAGCAGTTCTTC
few TRBJ2-5 TRBV7-9 NA CASSVLVREQYF TGTGCCAGCAGCGTCCTTGTAAGGGAGCAGTACTTC
NA TRBJ2-3 TRBV11-2 NA CASSLVWDTQYF TGTGCCAGCAGCTTAGTTTGGGATACGCAGTATTTT
NA TRBJ2-1 TRBV7-6 NA CASSLAVGEILNEQFF TGTGCCAGCAGCTTAGCAGTCGGTGAGATTCTCAATGAGCAGTTCTTC
NA TRBJ2-5 TRBV7-2 TRBD1 CASSQGQGVETQYF TGTGCCAGCAGCCAGGGACAGGGGGTAGAGACCCAGTACTTC
few TRBJ2-1 TRBV5-1 NA CASSPGTKKGNEQFF TGCGCCAGCAGCCCCGGGACAAAAAAGGGCAATGAGCAGTTCTTC
NA TRBJ1-1 TRBV20-1 NA CSARLRLGGAVPNIEAFF TGCAGTGCTAGACTACGGTTGGGGGGAGCGGTTCCAAACATTGAAGCTTTCTTT
few TRBJ2-5 TRBV7-6 NA CASSQTDLTEETQYF TGTGCCAGCAGCCAAACGGACCTGACAGAAGAGACCCAGTACTTC
many TRBJ2-7 TRBV7-8 NA CASSPGRIYEQYF TGTGCCAGCAGCCCCGGTCGGATCTACGAGCAGTACTTC
few TRBJ2-7 TRBV20-1 TRBD2 CSARDPRAGALEQYF TGCAGTGCTAGAGATCCCCGGGCGGGAGCGTTGGAGCAGTACTTC
NA TRBJ1-1 TRBV11-2 NA CASSLGPATEAFF TGTGCCAGCAGCTTAGGCCCTGCGACTGAAGCTTTCTTT
few TRBJ2-2 TRBV9 NA CASSVFPTGRGNTGELFF TGTGCCAGCAGCGTATTCCCGACAGGGAGGGGAAACACCGGGGAGCTGTTTTTT
NA TRBJ1-1 TRBV7-6 NA CASSPRVMNTEAFF TGTGCCAGCAGCCCCAGGGTCATGAACACTGAAGCTTTCTTT
few TRBJ2-1 TRBV5-6 TRBD2 CASSSTSWGYNEQFF TGTGCCAGCAGCTCGACTAGCTGGGGATACAATGAGCAGTTCTTC
NA TRBJ2-1 TRBV29-1 TRBD2 CSVHLADHNEQFF TGCAGCGTTCACCTAGCGGATCACAATGAGCAGTTCTTC
few TRBJ2-7 TRBV28 NA CASSVPRDSPYEQYF TGTGCCAGCAGTGTCCCGCGGGACAGCCCCTACGAGCAGTACTTC
NA TRBJ2-7 TRBV5-1 NA CASSSPNEQYF TGCGCCAGCAGCTCCCCGAACGAGCAGTACTTC
many TRBJ2-1 TRBV20-1 NA CSARDQGGSSYNEQFF TGCAGTGCTAGAGATCAGGGGGGGAGCTCCTACAATGAGCAGTTCTTC
few TRBJ1-6 TRBV12-3/TRBV12-4 NA CASSKDSLNSPLHF TGTGCCAGCAGTAAGGACAGTCTGAATTCACCCCTCCACTTT
NA TRBJ1-1 TRBV12-3/TRBV12-4 NA CASSLQAGNTEAFF TGTGCCAGCAGTTTGCAGGCGGGGAACACTGAAGCTTTCTTT
NA TRBJ1-1 TRBV9 NA CASSSPFLVGNTEAFF TGTGCCAGCAGCTCCCCTTTCCTGGTAGGGAACACTGAAGCTTTCTTT
NA TRBJ2-1 TRBV11-1 NA CASGEYNEQFF TGTGCCAGCGGAGAGTACAATGAGCAGTTCTTC
few TRBJ2-1 TRBV29-1 TRBD2 CSVPLAGTNNEQFF TGCAGCGTTCCCCTAGCGGGGACAAACAATGAGCAGTTCTTC
few TRBJ2-7 TRBV14 TRBD2 CASSQDLSGVNGYEQYF TGTGCCAGCAGCCAAGATTTGAGCGGGGTAAATGGCTACGAGCAGTACTTC
NA TRBJ1-6 TRBV29-1 TRBD1 CSVLLTGASPLHF TGCAGCGTATTATTGACAGGGGCTTCACCCCTCCACTTT